These 23 T cell receptor beta chains were sequenced from one sample in a study of cytomegalovirus exposure and HLA in healthy donors (dated by TCRdb to between 2016 and 2019). Receptors were amplified or captured by the immunoSEQ multiplex PCR assay. For the multiplex PCR, a mixture combining 60 forward primers for TCR Vbeta segments and 13 reverse primers for TCR Jbeta segments was used. This is the immuneACCESS table as TCRdb keeps it, with only in-frame sequences that have V and J called. A part of the clones is gone; compared with another copy, unresolved V genes explain less than half, and the rest is unexplained. This sample holds tens of thousands of clones; less than 70% were observed only once. The ten biggest clones cover about 20% of the sample. Material for sequencing was PBMCs. These receptor sequences come from a man over 45 in good health and CMV-seropositive.

The J gene is TRBJ2-2, the V gene TRBV19; 9 nucleotides agree with TRBD2. Germline V gives CDR1 LNHDA, CDR2 SQIVND (reference sequence). The CDR3 loop spans 16 amino acids. The V gene end was trimmed by 2 bases and the J gene end by 6 bases; junction bases not matched to a gene: 7. The CDR3 protein is CASSILRAGGSGELFF. The DNA for the CDR3 is TGTGCCAGTAGTATACTGAGAGCGGGAGGCTCCGGGGAGCTGTTTTTT.

The chain has TRBV6-1 and TRBJ1-1; D is undetermined. The germline CDR1 and CDR2 sequences are MNHNS and SASEGT. The CDR3 totals 15 residues. With 4 bases removed from V and 7 bases from J, the gap between germline ends came to 19 bases. CDR3 sequence reads: CASSVRPHSAGEAFF. CDR3 in DNA: TGTGCCAGCAGTGTCCGACCCCACTCAGCGGGTGAAGCTTTCTTT.

The gene calls are TRBV30 and TRBJ1-6; 11 nucleotides agree with TRBD1. This CDR3 region has 13 residues. CDR1 and CDR2 (germline): GTSNPN, SVGIG (reference sequence). J was trimmed by 10 bases and V by 4 bases; bases with no gene match: 3. The CDR3 nucleotides are TGTGCCTGGACTAGGGACAGGGGGTCACCCCTCCACTTT. This codes for CAWTRDRGSPLHF.

The chain has TRBV6-5 and TRBJ1-1, with TRBD1 identical over 8 bases. The CDR3 runs to 14 residues. The germline V gene has CDR1 MNHEY and CDR2 SVGAGI. V shed 3 bases and J 5 bases; nucleotides not matched to a gene: 5. CDR3 protein: CASSYRDRWTEAFF. The DNA of the CDR3 is TGTGCCAGCAGTTATCGGGACAGGTGGACTGAAGCTTTCTTT.

A few counts support this clone. The chain recombines TRBV15 with TRBJ1-2; no reliable D call. Trimming cost V 5 bases and J 1 base, with 5 bases left between them. The length of the CDR3 is 12 residues. The V gene's germline CDR1 is LNHNV and CDR2 YYDKDF (reference sequence). CDR3 nucleotide sequence: TGTGCCACCAGCTCAGATAACTATGGCTACACCTTC. Encoded protein: CATSSDNYGYTF.

This chain uses TRBV10-3 with TRBJ1-1; D remains unclear. Germline V gene lookup returns CDR1 ENHRY and CDR2 SYGVKD. With 3 bases removed from V and 7 bases from J, the gap between germline ends came to 6 bases. CDR3 size: 11 residues. For the CDR3, the DNA is TGTGCCATCAGTGAAGGAGGTGAAGCTTTCTTT. Residues: CAISEGGEAFF.

The chain carries TRBV5-1 and TRBJ2-5, with TRBD1 matching 9 bases. Trimming at V came to 4 bases and at J to 5 bases, leaving 3 bases not matched to a gene. CDR3 length: 13 residues. Per germline, CDR1 SGHRS and CDR2 YFSETQ. CDR3 residues: CASSRDRDETQYF. The CDR3 bases are TGCGCCAGCAGCCGGGACAGGGATGAGACCCAGTACTTC. The variable domain in full, with the rest retrieved from reference TRBV5-1 and TRBJ2-5, is KAGVTQTPRYLIKTRGQQVTLSCSPISGHRSVSWYQQTPGQGLQFLFEYFSETQRNKGNFPGRFSGRQFSNSRSEMNVSTLELGDSALYLCASSRDRDETQYFGPGTRLLVL.

The J gene is TRBJ2-1, the V gene TRBV30; D possibly corresponds to TRBD2 (7 bases). This CDR3 contains 15 residues. V was trimmed by 4 bases and J by 0 bases, leaving 13 bases between them. Germline loops: CDR1 GTSNPN, CDR2 SVGIG (reference sequence). In nucleotides, the CDR3 is TGTGCCTGGATGGGGGGGCCTAGCTCCTACAATGAGCAGTTCTTC. Protein sequence: CAWMGGPSSYNEQFF.

V is TRBV13 and J is TRBJ2-7; weak D call: TRBD2 (5 bases). The V end lost 2 bases, the J end lost 5 bases, and 13 bases lay between the germline ends. In germline, CDR1 is PRHDT, CDR2 FYEKMQ (reference sequence). The CDR3 consists of 14 residues. The CDR3 DNA sequence: TGTGCCAGCAGCTTATTCCGGGGAAACGACGAGCAGTACTTC. Translating it yields CASSLFRGNDEQYF.

The genes are TRBV5-1 and TRBJ2-1, with D unresolved. The CDR3 is 13 residues long. The germline gives CDR1 SGHRS, CDR2 YFSETQ. V was pared by 0 bases and J by 10 bases, with 11 bases between. The CDR3 loop reads CASSLGQVDEQFF. In DNA, the CDR3 is TGCGCCAGCAGCTTGGGGCAGGTTGACGAGCAGTTCTTC.

The chain carries TRBV7-2 and TRBJ2-1; 9 positions agree with TRBD2. CDR3 length equals 14 residues. V shed 6 bases, J shed 9 bases, and the junction held 9 bases outside the gene matches. CDR1 is SGHTA and CDR2 is FQGNSA in the germline V gene. CDR3 protein: CASRSGTSNTEQFF. The CDR3 DNA follows: TGTGCCAGCAGGAGCGGGACTAGCAATACTGAGCAGTTCTTC.

This clone occurred a few times. The CDR3, as DNA: TGTGCCATCAGTGACCCCCCGGGACCCCGCACGGGGGGGCAGTTCTTC. It yields the protein CAISDPPGPRTGGQFF. The V call is TRBV10-3, the J call TRBJ2-1, with 7 bases that match TRBD2. CDR3 length: 16 amino acids. CDR1 and CDR2 from the germline V gene are ENHRY and SYGVKD. The V gene end was trimmed by 3 bases and the J gene end by 12 bases; junction bases not matched to a gene: 17.

This clone has a handful of counts. The chain uses TRBV5-1 and TRBJ1-3; a possible D gene is TRBD1 (5 bases). The CDR3 sequence is 16 residues long. V was pared by 4 bases and J by 0 bases, with 14 bases between. CDR1 and CDR2 from the germline V gene are SGHRS and YFSETQ. The CDR3 bases are TGCGCCAGCAGCCCGGGACTCCGAGACTCTGGAAACACCATATATTTT. Amino acid sequence: CASSPGLRDSGNTIYF.

The rearrangement links TRBV29-1 to TRBJ2-1; D is perhaps TRBD1 (6 bases). CDR3 length: 14 amino acids. In germline, CDR1 is SQVTM, CDR2 ANQGSEA. Trimming removed 8 bases from V and 5 bases from J, with 19 bases in between. CDR3 loop: CSSAVGATNNEQFF. Written as DNA, the CDR3 is TGCAGCTCCGCCGTGGGGGCAACTAACAATGAGCAGTTCTTC.

The rearrangement uses TRBV29-1 and TRBJ1-1; tentatively, D is TRBD1 (6 bases). V lost 5 bases to trimming and J lost 5 bases, with 15 bases between them. Germline V lookup: CDR1 SQVTM, CDR2 ANQGSEA. The CDR3 is 13 residues long. The chain's CDR3 is CSVREQGRTEAFF. CDR3 coding DNA: TGCAGCGTTCGAGAACAGGGAAGGACTGAAGCTTTCTTT.

The table lists this clone with a few counts. CDR3 sequence reads: CASSLTVGQGYGYTF. The CDR3 DNA reads TGTGCCAGCAGCCTCACGGTTGGACAGGGCTATGGCTACACCTTC. V usage is TRBV5-6 and J usage is TRBJ1-2, with 8 bases aligning to TRBD1. The CDR3 covers 15 residues. Losses at the gene ends were 4 bases for V and 4 bases for J; bases not matched to a gene: 9. Germline assignment: CDR1 SGHDT and CDR2 YYEEEE.

This chain connects TRBV6-1 to TRBJ2-5; TRBD2 might be the D (5 bases). Germline values: CDR1 MNHNS, CDR2 SASEGT. This CDR3 is built from 14 residues. Trimming removed 8 bases at V and 5 bases at J, with 18 bases between. This CDR3 is CASGNLGGGETQYF. The CDR3 DNA is TGTGCCAGCGGGAACCTAGGAGGTGGCGAGACCCAGTACTTC.

This clone showed up just once. Other DNA sequences within the sample encode an identical CDR3. V and J are TRBV13 and TRBJ2-1; 11 bases align to TRBD2. The CDR3 has 16 amino acids. Per the germline V gene, CDR1 is PRHDT and CDR2 is FYEKMQ (reference sequence). V lost 5 bases to trimming and J lost 0 bases; unmatched junction nucleotides: 3. The CDR3 DNA follows: TGTGCCAGCAGCAAGGGACTAGCGGACTCCTACAATGAGCAGTTCTTC. This sequence encodes CASSKGLADSYNEQFF.

This clone turned up a few times. The chain recombines TRBV18 with TRBJ2-1; 11 bases are shared with TRBD2. With 4 bases clipped from V and 7 bases from J, the junction kept 3 bases outside the gene matches. The germline V gene has CDR1 KGHSH and CDR2 LQKENI. This CDR3 region has 14 residues. Here the CDR3 DNA reads TGTGCCAGCTCACAGACTAGCGGGGAGAATGAGCAGTTCTTC. Amino acids: CASSQTSGENEQFF.

This clone was observed a few times. This chain joins TRBV6-1 and TRBJ1-1; unclear D gene. Per germline, CDR1 MNHNS and CDR2 SASEGT. The CDR3 covers 13 residues. V was clipped by 1 base and J by 11 bases, with 14 bases between them. CDR3 sequence reads: CASSEEMRARAFF. The CDR3 nucleotides read TGTGCCAGCAGTGAAGAAATGAGGGCAAGGGCTTTCTTT.

V and J are TRBV7-9 and TRBJ1-5; D ambiguous. Trimming pared 5 bases from V and 5 bases from J, leaving 10 bases between. Germline V CDR1 and CDR2: SEHNR, FQNEAQ (reference sequence). CDR3 length: 13 residues. CDR3 region: CASSLGLDQPQHF. As DNA, the CDR3 is TGTGCCAGCAGCCTCGGCCTAGATCAGCCCCAGCATTTT. Drawing the rest from reference TRBV7-9 and TRBJ1-5, the complete variable domain is DTGVSQNPRHKITKRGQNVTFRCDPISEHNRLYWYRQTLGQGPEFLTYFQNEAQLEKSRLLSDRFSAERPKGSFSTLEIQRTEQGDSAMYLCASSLGLDQPQHFGDGTRLSIL.

The rearrangement uses TRBV5-1 and TRBJ2-7; perhaps TRBD2 as D (5 bases). Germline assignment: CDR1 SGHRS and CDR2 YFSETQ. Deletions cut 4 bases from V and 4 bases from J, with 6 bases between. The length of the CDR3 is 11 residues. The DNA for the CDR3 is TGCGCCAGCAGCCCGGGATACGAGCAGTACTTC. It translates to CASSPGYEQYF.

V is TRBV13 and J is TRBJ1-1, with no clear D. Germline V gives CDR1 PRHDT, CDR2 FYEKMQ (reference sequence). With 4 bases removed from V and 5 bases from J, the gap between germline ends came to 20 bases. The CDR3 covers 16 residues. CDR3 in amino acids: CASSSVARTGPTEAFF. The CDR3, as DNA: TGTGCCAGCAGCTCCGTGGCGCGGACTGGTCCTACTGAAGCTTTCTTT. Looking up the rest from reference TRBV13 and TRBJ1-1 gives the full variable domain: AAGVIQSPRHLIKEKRETATLKCYPIPRHDTVYWYQQGPGQDPQFLISFYEKMQSDKGSIPDRFSAQQFSDYHSELNMSSLELGDSALYFCASSSVARTGPTEAFFGQGTRLTVV.